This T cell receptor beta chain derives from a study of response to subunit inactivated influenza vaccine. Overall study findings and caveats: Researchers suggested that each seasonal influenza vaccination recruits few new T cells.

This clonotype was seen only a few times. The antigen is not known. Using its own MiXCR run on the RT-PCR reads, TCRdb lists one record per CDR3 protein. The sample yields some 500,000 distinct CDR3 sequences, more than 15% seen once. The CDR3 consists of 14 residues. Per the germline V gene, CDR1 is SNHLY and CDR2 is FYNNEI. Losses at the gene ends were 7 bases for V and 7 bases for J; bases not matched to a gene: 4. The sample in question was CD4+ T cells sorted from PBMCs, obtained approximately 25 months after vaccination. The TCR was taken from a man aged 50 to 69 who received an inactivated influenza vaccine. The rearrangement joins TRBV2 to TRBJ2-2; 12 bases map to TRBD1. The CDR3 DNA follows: TGTGCCAGCACCGGGACAGGGGGCTTCGGGGAGCTGTTTTTT. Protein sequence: CASTGTGGFGELFF.